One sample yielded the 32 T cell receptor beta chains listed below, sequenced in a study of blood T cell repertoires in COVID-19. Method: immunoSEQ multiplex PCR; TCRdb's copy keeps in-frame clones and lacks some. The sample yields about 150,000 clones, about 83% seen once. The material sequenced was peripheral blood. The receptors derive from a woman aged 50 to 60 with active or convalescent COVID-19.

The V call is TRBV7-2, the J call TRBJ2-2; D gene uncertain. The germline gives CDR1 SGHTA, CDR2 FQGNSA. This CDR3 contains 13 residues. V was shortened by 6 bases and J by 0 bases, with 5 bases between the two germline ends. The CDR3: CASRYTNTGELFF. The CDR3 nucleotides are TGTGCCAGCAGGTATACGAACACCGGGGAGCTGTTTTTT.

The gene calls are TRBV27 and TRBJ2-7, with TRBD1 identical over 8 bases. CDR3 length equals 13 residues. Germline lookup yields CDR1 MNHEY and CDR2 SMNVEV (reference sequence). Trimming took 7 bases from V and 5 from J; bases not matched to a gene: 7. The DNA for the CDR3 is TGTGCCAGCAAAAGACAGGGGACCAACGAGCAGTACTTC. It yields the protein CASKRQGTNEQYF.

CDR3 sequence reads: CASSYEGLAGGPQYF. For the CDR3, the DNA is TGTGCCAGCAGTTACGAGGGACTAGCGGGAGGGCCCCAGTACTTC. This rearrangement joins TRBV6-2 or TRBV6-3 to TRBJ2-7; 16 bases are shared with TRBD2. Germline lookup yields CDR1 MNHEY and CDR2 SVGEGT. V shed 2 bases, J shed 10 bases, and the junction held 5 bases outside the gene matches. CDR3 size: 15 residues.

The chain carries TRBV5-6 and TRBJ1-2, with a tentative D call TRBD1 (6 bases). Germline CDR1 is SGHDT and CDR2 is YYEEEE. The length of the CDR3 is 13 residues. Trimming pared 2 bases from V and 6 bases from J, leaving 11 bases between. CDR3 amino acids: CASSFRTDDGYTF. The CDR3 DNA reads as TGTGCCAGCAGCTTTAGGACAGATGATGGCTACACCTTC.

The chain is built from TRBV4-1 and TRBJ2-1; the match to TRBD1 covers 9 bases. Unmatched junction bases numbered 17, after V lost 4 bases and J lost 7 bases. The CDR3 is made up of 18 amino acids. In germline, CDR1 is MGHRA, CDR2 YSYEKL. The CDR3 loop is CASSLRTPAGTGSNEQFF. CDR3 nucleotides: TGCGCCAGCAGCCTGAGAACCCCCGCCGGGACAGGGTCGAATGAGCAGTTCTTC.

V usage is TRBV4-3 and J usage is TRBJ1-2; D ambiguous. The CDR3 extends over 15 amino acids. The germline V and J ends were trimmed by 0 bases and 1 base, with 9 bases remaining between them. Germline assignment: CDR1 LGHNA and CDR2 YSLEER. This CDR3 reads CASSQESTVNYGYTF. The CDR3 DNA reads TGCGCCAGCAGCCAAGAGTCTACTGTTAACTATGGCTACACCTTC.

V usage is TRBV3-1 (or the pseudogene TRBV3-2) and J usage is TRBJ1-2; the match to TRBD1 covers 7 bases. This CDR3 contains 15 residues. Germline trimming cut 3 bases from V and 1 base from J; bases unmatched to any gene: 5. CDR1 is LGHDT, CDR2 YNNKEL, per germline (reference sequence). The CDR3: CASSQRQGGNYGYTF. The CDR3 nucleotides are TGTGCCAGCAGCCAGCGGCAGGGGGGTAACTATGGCTACACCTTC.

This CDR3 is CASSSNFYEQYF. The CDR3, as DNA: TGTGCCAGCAGCTCGAACTTCTACGAGCAGTACTTC. The chain carries TRBV5-5 and TRBJ2-7, with unresolved D. This CDR3 has 12 residues. The V and J ends lost 3 bases and 3 bases respectively, with 7 bases between them. Germline CDR1 SGHKS, CDR2 YYEKEE (reference sequence).

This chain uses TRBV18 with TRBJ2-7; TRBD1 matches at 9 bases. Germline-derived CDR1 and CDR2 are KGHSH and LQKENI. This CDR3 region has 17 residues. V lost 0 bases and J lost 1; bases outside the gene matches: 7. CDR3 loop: CASSPPVPGQGSYEQYF. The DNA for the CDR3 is TGTGCCAGCTCACCACCTGTCCCGGGACAGGGTTCCTACGAGCAGTACTTC.

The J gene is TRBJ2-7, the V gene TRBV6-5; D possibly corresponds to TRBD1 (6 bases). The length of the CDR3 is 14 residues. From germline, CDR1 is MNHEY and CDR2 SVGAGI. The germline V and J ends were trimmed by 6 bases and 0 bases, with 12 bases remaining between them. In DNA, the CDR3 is TGTGCCAGCAGCCGTGGACAGAGCTCCTACGAGCAGTACTTC. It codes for CASSRGQSSYEQYF.

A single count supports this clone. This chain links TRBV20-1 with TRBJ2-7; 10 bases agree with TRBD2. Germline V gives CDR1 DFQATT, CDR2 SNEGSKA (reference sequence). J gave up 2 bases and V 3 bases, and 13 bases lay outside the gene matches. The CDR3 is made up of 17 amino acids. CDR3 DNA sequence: TGCAGTGCTAGTCATGGGGCTAGCGGGAGTGGAACCTACGAGCAGTACTTC. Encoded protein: CSASHGASGSGTYEQYF.

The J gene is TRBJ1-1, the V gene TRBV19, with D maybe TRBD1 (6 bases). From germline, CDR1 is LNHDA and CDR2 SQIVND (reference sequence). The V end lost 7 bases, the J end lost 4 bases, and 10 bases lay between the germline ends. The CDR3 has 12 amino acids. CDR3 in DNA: TGTGCCAGTATACAGGGCGCCACTGAAGCTTTCTTT. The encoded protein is CASIQGATEAFF.

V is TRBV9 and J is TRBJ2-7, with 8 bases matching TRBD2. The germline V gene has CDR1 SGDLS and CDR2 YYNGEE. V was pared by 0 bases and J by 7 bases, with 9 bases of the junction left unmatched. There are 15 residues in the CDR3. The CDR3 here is CASSVASGSLDEQYF. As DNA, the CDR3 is TGTGCCAGCAGCGTAGCAAGCGGGAGCCTAGATGAGCAGTACTTC.

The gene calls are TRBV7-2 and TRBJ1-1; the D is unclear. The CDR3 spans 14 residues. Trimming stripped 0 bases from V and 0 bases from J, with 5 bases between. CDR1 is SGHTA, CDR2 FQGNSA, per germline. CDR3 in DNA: TGTGCCAGCAGCTTAGCACAGATGAACACTGAAGCTTTCTTT. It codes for CASSLAQMNTEAFF.

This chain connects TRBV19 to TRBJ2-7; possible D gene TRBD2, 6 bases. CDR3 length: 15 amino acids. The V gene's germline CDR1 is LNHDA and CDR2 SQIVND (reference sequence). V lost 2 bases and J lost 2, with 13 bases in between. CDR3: CASSISGDGAYEQYF. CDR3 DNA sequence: TGTGCCAGTAGTATATCGGGGGACGGTGCCTACGAGCAGTACTTC.

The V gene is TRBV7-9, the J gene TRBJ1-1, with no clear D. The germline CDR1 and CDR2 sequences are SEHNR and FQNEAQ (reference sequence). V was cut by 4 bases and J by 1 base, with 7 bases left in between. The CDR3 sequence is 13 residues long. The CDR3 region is CASSYYKNTEAFF. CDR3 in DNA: TGTGCCAGCAGCTACTACAAGAACACTGAAGCTTTCTTT.

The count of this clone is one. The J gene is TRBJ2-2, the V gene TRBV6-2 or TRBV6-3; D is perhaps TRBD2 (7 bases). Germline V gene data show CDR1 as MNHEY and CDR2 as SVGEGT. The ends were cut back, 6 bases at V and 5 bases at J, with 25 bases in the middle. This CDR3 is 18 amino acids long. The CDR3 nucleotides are TGTGCCAGCAGCCCTCACGGGGGGCAGACCGGTTGGACCGGGGAGCTGTTTTTT. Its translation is CASSPHGGQTGWTGELFF.

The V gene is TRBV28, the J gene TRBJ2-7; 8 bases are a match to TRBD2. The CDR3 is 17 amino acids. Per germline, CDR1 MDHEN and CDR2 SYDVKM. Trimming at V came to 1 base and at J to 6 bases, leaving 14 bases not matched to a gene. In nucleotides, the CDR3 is TGTGCCAGCAGTTTATTTATCCCGGGGGAGCGGGAGCCCGAGCAGTACTTC. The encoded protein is CASSLFIPGEREPEQYF.

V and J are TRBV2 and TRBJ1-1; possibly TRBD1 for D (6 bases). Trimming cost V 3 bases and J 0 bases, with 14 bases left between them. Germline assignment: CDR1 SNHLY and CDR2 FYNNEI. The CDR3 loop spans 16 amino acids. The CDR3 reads CASSEGGGYMNTEAFF. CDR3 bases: TGTGCCAGCAGTGAGGGAGGGGGTTACATGAACACTGAAGCTTTCTTT. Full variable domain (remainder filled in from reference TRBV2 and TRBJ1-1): EPEVTQTPSHQVTQMGQEVILRCVPISNHLYFYWYRQILGQKVEFLVSFYNNEISEKSEIFDDQFSVERPDGSNFTLKIRSTKLEDSAMYFCASSEGGGYMNTEAFFGQGTRLTVV.

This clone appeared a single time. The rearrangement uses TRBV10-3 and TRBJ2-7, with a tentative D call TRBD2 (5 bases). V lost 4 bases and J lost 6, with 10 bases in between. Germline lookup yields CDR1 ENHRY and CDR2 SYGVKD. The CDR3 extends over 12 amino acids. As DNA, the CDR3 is TGTGCCATCAGTGGCGGAGGTTCCGAGCAGTACTTC. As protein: CAISGGGSEQYF.

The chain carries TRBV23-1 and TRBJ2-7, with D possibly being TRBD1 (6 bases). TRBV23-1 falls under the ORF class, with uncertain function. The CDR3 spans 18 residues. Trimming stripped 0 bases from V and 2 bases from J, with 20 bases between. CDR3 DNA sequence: TGCGCCAGCAGTCAATCACGCCTCAGACCAAGGGGGACCTACGAGCAGTACTTC. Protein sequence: CASSQSRLRPRGTYEQYF.

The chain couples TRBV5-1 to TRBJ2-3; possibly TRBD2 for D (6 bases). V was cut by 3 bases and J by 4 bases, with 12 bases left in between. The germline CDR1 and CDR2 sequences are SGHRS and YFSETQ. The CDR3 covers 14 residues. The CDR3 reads CASSSTTGADTQYF. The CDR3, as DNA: TGCGCCAGCAGCTCAACGACGGGGGCAGATACGCAGTATTTT.

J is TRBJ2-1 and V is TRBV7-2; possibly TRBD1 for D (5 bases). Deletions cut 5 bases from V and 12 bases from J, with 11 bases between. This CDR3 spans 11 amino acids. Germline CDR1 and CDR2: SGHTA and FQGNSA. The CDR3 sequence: CASSMDIAQFF. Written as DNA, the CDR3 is TGTGCCAGCAGCATGGACATAGCGCAGTTCTTC.

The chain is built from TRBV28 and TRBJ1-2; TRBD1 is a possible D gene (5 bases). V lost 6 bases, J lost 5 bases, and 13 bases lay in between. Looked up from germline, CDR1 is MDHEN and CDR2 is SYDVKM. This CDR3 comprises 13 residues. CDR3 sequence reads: CASRTVGWYGYTF. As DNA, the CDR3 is TGTGCCAGCAGGACAGTGGGATGGTATGGCTACACCTTC.

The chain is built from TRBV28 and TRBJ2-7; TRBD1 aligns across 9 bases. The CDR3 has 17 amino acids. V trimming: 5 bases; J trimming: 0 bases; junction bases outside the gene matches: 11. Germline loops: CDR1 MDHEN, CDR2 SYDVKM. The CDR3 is CASSPNSQGAASYEQYF. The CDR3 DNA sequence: TGTGCCAGCAGTCCGAACTCACAGGGGGCAGCCTCCTACGAGCAGTACTTC.

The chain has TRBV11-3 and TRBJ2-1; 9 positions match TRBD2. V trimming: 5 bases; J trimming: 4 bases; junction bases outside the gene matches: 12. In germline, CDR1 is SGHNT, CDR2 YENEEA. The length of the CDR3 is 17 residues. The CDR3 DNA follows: TGTGCCAGCAGCCCCAGATCGGCTAGCGGGATATACAATGAGCAGTTCTTC. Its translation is CASSPRSASGIYNEQFF.

The CDR3 is CASSQSDSQNQPQHF. CDR3 DNA: TGTGCCAGCAGCCAGTCGGACAGCCAGAATCAGCCCCAGCATTTT. The V and J genes are TRBV7-8 and TRBJ1-5, with a possible D match to TRBD1 (6 bases). CDR3 size: 15 residues. The germline CDR1 and CDR2 sequences are SGHVS and FQNEAQ. V lost 5 bases to trimming and J lost 4 bases, with 15 bases between them.

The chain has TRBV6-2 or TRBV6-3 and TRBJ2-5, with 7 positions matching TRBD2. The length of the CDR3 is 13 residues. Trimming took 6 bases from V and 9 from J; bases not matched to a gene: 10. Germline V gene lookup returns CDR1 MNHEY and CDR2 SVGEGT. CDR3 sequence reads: CASSRGDRGAQYF. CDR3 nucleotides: TGTGCCAGCAGCCGGGGGGACCGGGGAGCCCAGTACTTC.

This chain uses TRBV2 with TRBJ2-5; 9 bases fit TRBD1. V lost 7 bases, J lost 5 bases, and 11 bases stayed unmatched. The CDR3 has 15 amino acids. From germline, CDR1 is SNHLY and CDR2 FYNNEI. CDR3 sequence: CASTTGQGFGETQYF. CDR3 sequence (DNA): TGTGCCAGCACCACCGGACAGGGGTTTGGGGAGACCCAGTACTTC.

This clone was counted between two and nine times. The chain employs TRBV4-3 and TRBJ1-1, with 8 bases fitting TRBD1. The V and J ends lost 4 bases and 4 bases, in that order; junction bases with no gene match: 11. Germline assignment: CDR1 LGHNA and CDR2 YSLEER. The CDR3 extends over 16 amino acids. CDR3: CASSRTMGQARTEAFF. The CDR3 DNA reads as TGCGCCAGCAGCCGAACTATGGGACAGGCGCGCACTGAAGCTTTCTTT.

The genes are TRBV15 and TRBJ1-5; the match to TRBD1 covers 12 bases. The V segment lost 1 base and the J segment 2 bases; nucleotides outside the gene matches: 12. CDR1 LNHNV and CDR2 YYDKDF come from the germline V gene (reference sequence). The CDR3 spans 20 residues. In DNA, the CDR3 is TGTGCCACCAGCAGAGGACCGGGACAGGGGGCGTTGGGGGGCAATCAGCCCCAGCATTTT. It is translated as CATSRGPGQGALGGNQPQHF.

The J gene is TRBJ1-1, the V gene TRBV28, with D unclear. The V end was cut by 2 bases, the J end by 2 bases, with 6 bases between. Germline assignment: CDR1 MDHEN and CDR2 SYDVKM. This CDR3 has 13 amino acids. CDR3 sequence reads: CASSLVRNTEAFF. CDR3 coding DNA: TGTGCCAGCAGTTTAGTCAGAAACACTGAAGCTTTCTTT. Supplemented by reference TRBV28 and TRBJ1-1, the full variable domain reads DVKVTQSSRYLVKRTGEKVFLECVQDMDHENMFWYRQDPGLGLRLIYFSYDVKMKEKGDIPEGYSVSREKKERFSLILESASTNQTSMYLCASSLVRNTEAFFGQGTRLTVV.